The clone carrying this T cell receptor (beta chain) was picked up one time. These data belong to a study of blood T cell repertoires in COVID-19. The overall study: Samples representing acute and convalescent COVID-19 were sourced from the United States, Italy and Spain. From T cells, B-cell-depleted T cells, or PBMCs came the material, which was cDNA or gDNA.

Study processing details: The authors estimated nucleated cell counts from reference gene primer amplification. Using immunoSEQ multiplex PCR, the repertoire was profiled, and TCRdb retains in-frame clones only, with some absent. The D gene and trimming were derived from the DNA, and the V and J assignments and clone size from that table. Found here are over 100,000 clones, 70% to 85% of them singletons; the top ten hold less than 8%. Germline loops: CDR1 SGHNT, CDR2 YENEEA. V was clipped by 5 bases and J by 4 bases; unmatched bases: 4. The CDR3 runs 16 residues. The receptor was derived from a woman of 80 years or more with active or convalescent COVID-19. The source material was peripheral blood. V usage is TRBV11-3 and J usage is TRBJ2-3; 15 nucleotides align to TRBD2. CDR3 sequence: CASSRTSGRAADTQYF. CDR3 in DNA: TGTGCCAGCAGCCGGACTAGCGGGAGGGCGGCAGATACGCAGTATTTT.